What follows are 17 T cell receptor beta chains derived from one specimen sequenced in a study of T cells in Graves' hyperthyroidism and ophthalmopathy. The investigators amplified TCR beta CDR3 regions from RNA transcripts. The TCR CDR3 was amplified in a first-round RT-PCR using the HTBI primer set. In TCRdb, the multiplex PCR reads were re-called with MiXCR into one record per CDR3 protein. This sample yields 500,000 to 750,000 distinct CDR3 sequences, of which approximately 15% are seen a single time; roughly 7.7% belongs to the top ten. The sample was blood. These receptors all stem from a woman aged 18-35 years with Graves' ophthalmopathy.

This clonotype was detected ten times or more. The chain combines TRBV15 with TRBJ2-3, with 9 bases matching TRBD2. Trimming cost V 8 bases and J 6 bases; bases outside gene matches: 12. Per germline, CDR1 LNHNV and CDR2 YYDKDF (reference sequence). This CDR3 is 15 amino acids long. The CDR3, as DNA: TGTGCCACCCGAAACGGGCGGGAGGGTTTGGATACGCAGTATTTT. It encodes CATRNGREGLDTQYF.

The genes are TRBV7-2 and TRBJ1-6; D is possibly TRBD1 (5 bases). The germline V gene has CDR1 SGHTA and CDR2 FQGNSA. The CDR3 length is 18 residues. Trimming cost V 6 bases and J 0 bases, with 18 bases left between them. The CDR3 here is CASSSGLLAVSYNSPLHF. The DNA for the CDR3 is TGTGCCAGCAGTTCGGGGCTACTAGCAGTCTCCTATAATTCACCCCTCCACTTT.

The chain links TRBV7-9 to TRBJ2-7; TRBD2 aligns across 9 bases. The CDR3 contains 13 residues. Losses at the gene ends were 3 bases for V and 6 bases for J; bases not matched to a gene: 3. Germline V gives CDR1 SEHNR, CDR2 FQNEAQ (reference sequence). CDR3 in DNA: TGTGCCAGCAGCTTTAGCGGGGGCCTCGAGCAGTACTTC. Its protein is CASSFSGGLEQYF.

This clonotype was seen at least ten times. The chain carries TRBV20-1 and TRBJ1-2, with TRBD1 matching over 9 bases. Germline V lookup: CDR1 DFQATT, CDR2 SNEGSKA (reference sequence). The ends lost 1 base at V and 8 bases at J; junction bases unmatched: 17. The CDR3 extends over 17 amino acids. Written as DNA, the CDR3 is TGCAGTGCTAGAGCTTACTCCGGGGACAGGGTAGTGAGGGGCTACACCTTC. Protein: CSARAYSGDRVVRGYTF.

The chain carries TRBV4-3 and TRBJ2-1; possible D gene TRBD2, 6 bases. The CDR3 spans 21 residues. The V end lost 1 base, the J end lost 5 bases, and 30 bases lay between the germline ends. Germline V gene data show CDR1 as LGHNA and CDR2 as YSLEER. The CDR3 sequence: CASSQGSLTRGNCWWDNEQFF. The CDR3 DNA reads as TGCGCCAGCAGCCAAGGTTCCCTTACTCGCGGGAACTGTTGGTGGGACAATGAGCAGTTCTTC.

V and J are TRBV7-2 and TRBJ1-2; TRBD1 agrees at 8 bases. The V gene end was trimmed by 1 base and the J gene end by 5 bases; junction bases not matched to a gene: 9. Germline CDR1 reads SGHTA; CDR2 reads FQGNSA. CDR3 length: 16 residues. CDR3: CASSLVSSGTGYGYTF. DNA for the CDR3: TGTGCCAGCAGCTTAGTTTCTTCCGGGACAGGTTATGGCTACACCTTC.

The table lists this clonotype with many counts. V gene TRBV7-2 combines with J gene TRBJ2-5; D is perhaps TRBD2 (5 bases). This CDR3 is 14 amino acids long. Germline V gives CDR1 SGHTA, CDR2 FQGNSA. V lost 4 bases and J 5 bases, leaving 14 bases between the germline ends. The CDR3 here is CASSSPGWIETQYF. CDR3 coding DNA: TGTGCCAGCAGCTCACCGGGGTGGATTGAGACCCAGTACTTC.

This clonotype was seen more than once but under ten times. The chain uses TRBV5-1 and TRBJ2-1; TRBD1 matches 9 bases. Unmatched junction bases numbered 6, after V lost 0 bases and J lost 8 bases. CDR3 length: 15 amino acids. In germline, CDR1 is SGHRS, CDR2 YFSETQ. CDR3 nucleotide sequence: TGCGCCAGCAGCTTGGGACAGGGGGTTCACGATGAGCAGTTCTTC. It encodes CASSLGQGVHDEQFF.

The chain links TRBV29-1 to TRBJ1-1; 9 positions agree with TRBD1. The CDR3 length is 11 residues. Germline CDR1 and CDR2: SQVTM and ANQGSEA. Trimming at V came to 6 bases and at J to 10 bases, leaving 6 bases not matched to a gene. The CDR3 protein is CSVGGQGIAFF. The CDR3 bases are TGCAGCGTGGGTGGACAGGGGATAGCTTTCTTT.

In this sample, this clonotype turned up many times. This chain connects TRBV27 to TRBJ1-6; possible D gene TRBD1, 6 bases. Germline assignment: CDR1 MNHEY and CDR2 SMNVEV (reference sequence). Trimming stripped 3 bases from V and 6 bases from J, with 12 bases between. This CDR3 is 15 amino acids long. The DNA of the CDR3 is TGTGCCAGCAGTTTTCTCGGGGGCGGTAATTCACCCCTCCACTTT. Translation gives CASSFLGGGNSPLHF.

There are many counts of this clonotype. J is TRBJ2-5 and V is TRBV7-9; 10 nucleotides line up with TRBD2. Unmatched junction bases numbered 4, after V lost 4 bases and J lost 2 bases. The CDR3 extends over 15 amino acids. Germline V gene lookup returns CDR1 SEHNR and CDR2 FQNEAQ (reference sequence). For the CDR3, the DNA is TGTGCCAGCAGCTCACTAGCGGGAACGCAAGAGACCCAGTACTTC. It translates to CASSSLAGTQETQYF. The full variable domain, completed using reference TRBV7-9 and TRBJ2-5, is DTGVSQNPRHKITKRGQNVTFRCDPISEHNRLYWYRQTLGQGPEFLTYFQNEAQLEKSRLLSDRFSAERPKGSFSTLEIQRTEQGDSAMYLCASSSLAGTQETQYFGPGTRLLVL.

This chain links TRBV2 with TRBJ2-5; possible D gene TRBD2, 7 bases. The CDR3 has 13 residues. The germline CDR1 and CDR2 sequences are SNHLY and FYNNEI. The V gene lost 7 bases and the J gene lost 3 bases, with 12 bases spanning the gap. Here the CDR3 reads CASTGEGEETQYF. The CDR3 nucleotides read TGTGCCAGCACGGGGGAGGGGGAAGAGACCCAGTACTTC.

This clonotype came up many times. This chain connects TRBV7-2 to TRBJ2-7; D is undetermined. Trimming pared 8 bases from V and 1 base from J, leaving 6 bases between. Germline-derived CDR1 and CDR2 are SGHTA and FQGNSA. This CDR3 comprises 11 residues. CDR3 region: CASAASYEQYF. As DNA, the CDR3 is TGTGCCAGCGCTGCATCCTACGAGCAGTACTTC.

This clonotype was seen only a few times. V is TRBV15 and J is TRBJ1-3; D is uncertain. CDR1 is LNHNV and CDR2 is YYDKDF in the germline V gene (reference sequence). Trimming cost V 0 bases and J 0 bases, with 3 bases left between them. The CDR3 is 14 amino acids. CDR3 sequence: CATSRETSGNTIYF. CDR3 nucleotide sequence: TGTGCCACCAGCAGAGAAACCTCTGGAAACACCATATATTTT.

This clonotype was found many times. This chain connects TRBV12-3 or TRBV12-4 to TRBJ1-2, with D possibly matching TRBD1 (5 bases). Deletions cut 5 bases from V and 3 bases from J, with 16 bases between. This CDR3 has 15 amino acids. The CDR3 protein is CASSPTGSRDYGYTF. The CDR3 coding sequence is TGTGCCAGCAGTCCTACAGGCTCCCGAGACTATGGCTACACCTTC.

The chain carries TRBV27 and TRBJ2-7, with a tentative D call TRBD1 (5 bases). The CDR3 contains 15 residues. Germline loops: CDR1 MNHEY, CDR2 SMNVEV (reference sequence). V was shortened by 1 base and J by 2 bases, with 12 bases between the two germline ends. The CDR3: CASSLFSTGTYEQYF. The CDR3 coding sequence is TGTGCCAGCAGTTTATTTTCCACAGGTACCTACGAGCAGTACTTC.

This clonotype was seen repeatedly, ten times or more. The rearrangement links TRBV28 to TRBJ2-5; D gene uncertain. The germline V and J ends were trimmed by 8 bases and 5 bases, with 6 bases remaining between them. The CDR3 totals 10 residues. The germline gives CDR1 MDHEN, CDR2 SYDVKM. The CDR3 is CASAQETQYF. The CDR3 bases are TGTGCCAGCGCCCAGGAGACCCAGTACTTC.